The T cell receptor (beta chain) described here comes from a study of CD8 T cell repertoires and HIV-1 epitope variants. The CDR3 runs 14 residues. V shed 7 bases, J shed 6 bases, and the junction held 10 bases outside the gene matches. In germline, CDR1 is ENHRY, CDR2 SYGVKD. The method was immunoSEQ multiplex PCR; TCRdb's version includes in-frame clones alone and lacks a portion of them. The sample yields about 95,000 clones, around 67% seen once. The chain has TRBV10-3 and TRBJ2-3, with 7 nucleotides matching TRBD2. The TCR was taken from a male donor with HIV. Sequencing was done on a sample of uncultured baseline CD8+ T cells from peripheral blood mononuclear cells (PBMCs). The CDR3 spells CAIMREGRMDTQYF. Here the CDR3 DNA reads TGTGCCATCATGAGGGAGGGAAGGATGGATACGCAGTATTTT.